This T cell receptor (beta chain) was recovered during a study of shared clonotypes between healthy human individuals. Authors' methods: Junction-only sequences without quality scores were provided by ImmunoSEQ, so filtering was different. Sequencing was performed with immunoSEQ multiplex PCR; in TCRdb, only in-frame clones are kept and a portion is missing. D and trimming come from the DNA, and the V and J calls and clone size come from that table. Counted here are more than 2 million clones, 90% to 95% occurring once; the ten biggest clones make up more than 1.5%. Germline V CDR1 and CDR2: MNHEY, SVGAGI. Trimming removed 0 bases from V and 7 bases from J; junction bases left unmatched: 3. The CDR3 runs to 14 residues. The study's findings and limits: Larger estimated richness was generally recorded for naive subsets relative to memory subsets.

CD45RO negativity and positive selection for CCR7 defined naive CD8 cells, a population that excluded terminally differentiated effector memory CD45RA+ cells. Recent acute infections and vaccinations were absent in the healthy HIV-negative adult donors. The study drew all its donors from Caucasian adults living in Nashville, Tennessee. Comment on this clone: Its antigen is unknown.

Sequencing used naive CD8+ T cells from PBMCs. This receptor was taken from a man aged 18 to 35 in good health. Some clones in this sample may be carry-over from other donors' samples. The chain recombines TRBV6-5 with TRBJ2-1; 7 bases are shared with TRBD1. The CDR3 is CASSYSAGGNEQFF. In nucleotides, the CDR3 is TGTGCCAGCAGTTACTCGGCAGGGGGAAATGAGCAGTTCTTC.